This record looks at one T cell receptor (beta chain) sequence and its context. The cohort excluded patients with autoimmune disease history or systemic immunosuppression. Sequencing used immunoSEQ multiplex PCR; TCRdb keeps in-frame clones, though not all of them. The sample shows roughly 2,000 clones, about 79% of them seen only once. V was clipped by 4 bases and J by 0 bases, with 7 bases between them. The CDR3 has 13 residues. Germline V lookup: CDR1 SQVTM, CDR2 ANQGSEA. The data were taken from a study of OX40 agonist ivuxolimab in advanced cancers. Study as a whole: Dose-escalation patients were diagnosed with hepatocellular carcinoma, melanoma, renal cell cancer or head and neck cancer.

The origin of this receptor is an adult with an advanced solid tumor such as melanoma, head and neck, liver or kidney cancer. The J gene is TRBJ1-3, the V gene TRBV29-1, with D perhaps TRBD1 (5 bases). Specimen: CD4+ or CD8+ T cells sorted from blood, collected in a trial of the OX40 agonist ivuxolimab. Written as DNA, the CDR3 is TGCAGCGTTGGGACAATCTCTGGAAACACCATATATTTT. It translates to CSVGTISGNTIYF.